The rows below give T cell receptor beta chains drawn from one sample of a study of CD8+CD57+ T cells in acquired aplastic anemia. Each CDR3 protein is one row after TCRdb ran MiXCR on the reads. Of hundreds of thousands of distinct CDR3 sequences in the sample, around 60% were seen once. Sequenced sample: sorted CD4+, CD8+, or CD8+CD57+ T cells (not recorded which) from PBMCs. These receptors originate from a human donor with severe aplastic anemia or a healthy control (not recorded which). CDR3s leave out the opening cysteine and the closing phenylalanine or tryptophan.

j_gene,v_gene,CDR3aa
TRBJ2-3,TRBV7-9,ASSQTGGADTQY
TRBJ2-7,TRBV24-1,ATSDLKPRDEAYEQY
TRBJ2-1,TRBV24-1,ATNTPTAREQF
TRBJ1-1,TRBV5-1,ASTGTGGHTEAF
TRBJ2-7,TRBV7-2,ASSLSGTGGEQY
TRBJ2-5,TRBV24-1,ATSDFFPDRASRETQY
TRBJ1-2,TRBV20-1,SGGHSNVGGYT
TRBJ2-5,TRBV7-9,ASRWTPQETQY
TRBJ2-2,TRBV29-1,SVITSGVYTGELF
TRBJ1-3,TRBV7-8,ASSLGPIPGNTIY
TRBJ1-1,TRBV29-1,SVKTATNTEAF
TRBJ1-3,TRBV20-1,SARSRTGTGNTIY
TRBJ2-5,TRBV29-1,SVEGDRGRQETQY
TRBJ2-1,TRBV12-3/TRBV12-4,ASSTATSGEQF
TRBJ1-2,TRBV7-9,ASSLVGEGGYT
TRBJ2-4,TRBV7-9,ASSPDRGRENIQY
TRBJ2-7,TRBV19,ASSEPRDRGKYEQY
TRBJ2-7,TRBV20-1,SARDRASGSYEQY
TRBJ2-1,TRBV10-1,ASSVEREPEQF
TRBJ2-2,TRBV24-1,ATSDPTLNTGELF
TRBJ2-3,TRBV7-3,ASSTSLGLAGTDTQY
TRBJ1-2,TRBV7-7,ASSQARDRGGYT
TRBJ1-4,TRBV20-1,SARPGTEKLF
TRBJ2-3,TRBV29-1,SVEGLAGVNTDTQY
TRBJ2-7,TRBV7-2,ASTSVYYEQY
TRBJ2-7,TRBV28,ASYGQSSYEQY